Sequencing of this T cell receptor (beta chain) was carried out in a study of blood T cell repertoires in COVID-19. Original data processing: Reference gene primer amplification gave nucleated cell count estimates. Data came from immunoSEQ multiplex PCR; TCRdb stores just in-frame clones and leaves some out. That table supplies the V and J calls and clone size; D and trimming were determined from the DNA. The sample comprises some 300,000 clones, about nine tenths of which are singletons, and roughly 6.1% rests with the top ten. The germline V gene encodes CDR1 MNHEY and CDR2 SVGAGI. The V gene end was trimmed by 4 bases and the J gene end by 6 bases; junction bases not matched to a gene: 6. The CDR3 runs to 14 residues.

The sequence derives from a woman between 45 and 60 years old with COVID-19, enrolled during active disease. This sequence joins TRBV6-5 and TRBJ1-2, with TRBD1 matching over 9 bases. Sequenced input: peripheral blood. For the CDR3, the DNA is TGTGCCAGCAGTTCGGGACAGGGAAGGAATGGCTACACCTTC. This sequence encodes CASSSGQGRNGYTF.